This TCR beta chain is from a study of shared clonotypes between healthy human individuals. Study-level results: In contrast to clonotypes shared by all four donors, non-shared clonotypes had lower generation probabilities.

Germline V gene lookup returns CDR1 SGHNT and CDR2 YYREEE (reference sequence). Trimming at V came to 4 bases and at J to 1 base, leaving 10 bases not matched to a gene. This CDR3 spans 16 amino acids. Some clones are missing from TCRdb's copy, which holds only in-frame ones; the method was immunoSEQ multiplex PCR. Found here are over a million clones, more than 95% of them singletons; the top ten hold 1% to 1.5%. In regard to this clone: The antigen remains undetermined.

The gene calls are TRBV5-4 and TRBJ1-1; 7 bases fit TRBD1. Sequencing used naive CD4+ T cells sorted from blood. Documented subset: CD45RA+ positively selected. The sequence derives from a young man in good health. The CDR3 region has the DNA TGTGCCAGCAGCCTGGGACAGCCGAGACCGAACACTGAAGCTTTCTTT. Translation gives CASSLGQPRPNTEAFF.